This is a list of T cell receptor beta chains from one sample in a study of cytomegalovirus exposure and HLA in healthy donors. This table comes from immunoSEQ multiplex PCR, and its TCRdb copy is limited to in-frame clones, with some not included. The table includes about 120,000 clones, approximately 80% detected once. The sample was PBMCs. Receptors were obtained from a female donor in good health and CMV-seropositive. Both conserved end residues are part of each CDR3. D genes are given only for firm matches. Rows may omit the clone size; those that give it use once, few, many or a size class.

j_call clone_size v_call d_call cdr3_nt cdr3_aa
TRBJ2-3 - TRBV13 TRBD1 TGTGCCAGCAGCCAGACAGGGGGCGCGACAGATACGCAGTATTTT CASSQTGGATDTQYF
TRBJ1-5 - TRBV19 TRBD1 TGTGCCAGTCACGAACCGGGACAGGGGTTACGGCAGCCCCAGCATTTT CASHEPGQGLRQPQHF
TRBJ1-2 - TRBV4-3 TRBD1 TGCGCCAGCAGCCAAGATAGGACAGGGACTAACTATGGCTACACCTTC CASSQDRTGTNYGYTF
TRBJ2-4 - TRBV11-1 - TGTGCCAGCAGCTCAAGAGATTACATTCAGTACTTC CASSSRDYIQYF
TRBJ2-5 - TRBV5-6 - TGTGCCAGCAGCTTGGCCACGGGGTACCAAGAGACCCAGTACTTC CASSLATGYQETQYF
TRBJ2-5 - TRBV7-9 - TGTGCCTCCTCCTGGAGGGTTAGTGGAGAGACCCAGTACTTC CASSWRVSGETQYF
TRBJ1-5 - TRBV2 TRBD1 TGTGCCAGCAGTGGGGACAGGGGCCGCAATCAGCCCCAGCATTTT CASSGDRGRNQPQHF
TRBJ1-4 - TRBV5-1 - TGCGCCAGCAGCTTGGGGGCTGCAACTAATGAAAAACTGTTTTTT CASSLGAATNEKLFF
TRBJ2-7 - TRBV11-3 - TGTGCCAGCAGCTTTAGCAGGGTCGACGAGCAGTACTTC CASSFSRVDEQYF
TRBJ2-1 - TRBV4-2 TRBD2 TGTGCCAGCAGCCAGTACGGGGGGGCGGTCAACAATGAGCAGTTCTTC CASSQYGGAVNNEQFF
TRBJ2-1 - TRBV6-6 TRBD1 TGTGCCAGCCTGCCCGGGACAGGCCTTAATGAGCAGTTCTTC CASLPGTGLNEQFF
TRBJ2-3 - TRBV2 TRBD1 TGTGCCAGCAGAGGAGGGACAGGGGGCATAACAGATACGCAGTATTTT CASRGGTGGITDTQYF
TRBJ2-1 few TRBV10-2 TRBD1 TGCGCCAGCAGAGGACCGGGACAGGGAGCCAGTGAGCAGTTCTTC CASRGPGQGASEQFF
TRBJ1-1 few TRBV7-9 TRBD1 TGTGCCAGCAGATCGACAGGGGGCGCCAACACTGAAGCTTTCTTT CASRSTGGANTEAFF
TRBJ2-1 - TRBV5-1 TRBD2 TGCGCCAGCCCTATGACTAGCTTGAGGTACAATGAGCAGTTCTTC CASPMTSLRYNEQFF
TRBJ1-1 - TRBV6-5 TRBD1 TGTGCCAGCAGACTACAGGGGGCCCCTGAAGCTTTCTTT CASRLQGAPEAFF
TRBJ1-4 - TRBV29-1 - TGCAGCGTCGGCGGGCGCGTGGGAACTAATGAAAAACTGTTTTTT CSVGGRVGTNEKLFF
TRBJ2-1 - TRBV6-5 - TGTGCCAGCCGAATATCTTTCGGGAATGAGCAGTTCTTC CASRISFGNEQFF
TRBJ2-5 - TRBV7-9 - TGTGCCAGCAGCTTAGGGAGACAAGAGACCCAGTACTTC CASSLGRQETQYF
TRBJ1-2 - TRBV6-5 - TGTGCCAGCAGTTACAAGGTCCCAGGGTATGGCTACACCTTC CASSYKVPGYGYTF
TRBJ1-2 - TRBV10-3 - TGTGCCATCAGTGACAGGCAAAAAGGCTACACCTTC CAISDRQKGYTF
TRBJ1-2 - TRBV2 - TGTGCCAGCAGTCGGGACATGCTTGGCTACACCTTC CASSRDMLGYTF
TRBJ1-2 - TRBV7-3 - TGTGCCAGCAGCTTAACGGGACAACATGGCTACACCTTC CASSLTGQHGYTF
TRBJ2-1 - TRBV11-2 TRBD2 TGTGCCAGCAGCTTCACGCGAATCACTAGCGGGGGGTCCCTGAAGCAGTTCTTC CASSFTRITSGGSLKQFF
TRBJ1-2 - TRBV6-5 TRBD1 TGTGCCAGCAGTCCGCAGGGGGTTATCTATGGCTACACCTTC CASSPQGVIYGYTF
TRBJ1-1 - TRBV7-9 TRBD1 TGTGCCAGCAGCTTAGAGGGACAGGGTGACGCTTTCTTT CASSLEGQGDAFF
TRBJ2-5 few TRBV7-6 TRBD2 TGTGCCAGCAGCTTAGGGACCAGCGGGGGAGGGCAAGAGACCCAGTACTTC CASSLGTSGGGQETQYF
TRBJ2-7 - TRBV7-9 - TGTGCCAGCAGCTCCGCTCCCATGCAGTACGAGCAGTACTTC CASSSAPMQYEQYF
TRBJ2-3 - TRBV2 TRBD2 TGTGCCAGCAGGACTAGCGGGAGATCAGATACGCAGTATTTT CASRTSGRSDTQYF
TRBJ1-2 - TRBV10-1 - TGCGCCAGCATGGGGCGGGAACGGGGTGGCTACACCTTC CASMGRERGGYTF
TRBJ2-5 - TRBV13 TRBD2 TGTGCCAGCAGCTTAAGAACTAGCGGGGGGGCACCTTTCCAAGAGACCCAGTACTTC CASSLRTSGGAPFQETQYF
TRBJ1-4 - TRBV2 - TGTGCCAGCACCCGACAGCCCCTTGGAGAAAAACTGTTTTTT CASTRQPLGEKLFF
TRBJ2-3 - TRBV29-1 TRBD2 TGCAGTCAGCGTGGGGGGGAGGGCACAGATACGCAGTATTTT CSQRGGEGTDTQYF
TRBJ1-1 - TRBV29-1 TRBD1 TGCAGCGTTTCCGGGACAGGGAGGAACACTGAAGCTTTCTTT CSVSGTGRNTEAFF
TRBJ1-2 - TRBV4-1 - TGCGCCAGCAGCCCGGGTCCCTTACCTCTCTATGGCTACACCTTC CASSPGPLPLYGYTF
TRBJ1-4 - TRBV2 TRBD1 TGTGCCAGCAGGGACAGGGGGACTAATGAAAAACTGTTTTTT CASRDRGTNEKLFF
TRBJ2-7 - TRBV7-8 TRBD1 TGTGCCAGCAGCTTAGTAACAGGGGTCTACGAGCAGTACTTC CASSLVTGVYEQYF
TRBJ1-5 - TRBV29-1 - TGCAGCGTTGGGGGCAGGGGAGATCAGCCCCAGCATTTT CSVGGRGDQPQHF
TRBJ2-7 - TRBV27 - TGTGCCAGCAGTTTAAAGGGGTTTCCCTACGAGCAGTACTTC CASSLKGFPYEQYF
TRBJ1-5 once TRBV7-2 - TGTGCCAGCAGCTCCCCCAGATCTAATCAGCCCCAGCATTTT CASSSPRSNQPQHF
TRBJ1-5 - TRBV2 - TGTGCCAGCAGTGAAGGTCAGAGCAATCAGCCCCAGCATTTT CASSEGQSNQPQHF
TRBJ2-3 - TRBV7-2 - TGTGCCAGCAGCCTACTGAGGGGACTAGATACGCAGTATTTT CASSLLRGLDTQYF
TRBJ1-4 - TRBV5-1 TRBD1 TGCGCCAGCAGCCAGGGACAGCCTTATGGGGAAAAACTGTTTTTT CASSQGQPYGEKLFF
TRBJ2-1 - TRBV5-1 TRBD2 TGCGCCAGCAGCACCCCGGGACTAGCGGGGGGTCACTTAGAGGGTAGGCTCTACAATGAGCAGTTCTTC CASSTPGLAGGHLEGRLYNEQFF
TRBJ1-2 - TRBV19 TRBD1 TGTGCCAGTAGTATAGCAGGGGGTGATGGCTACACCTTC CASSIAGGDGYTF
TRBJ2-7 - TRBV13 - TGTGCCAGCAGCACCCGACATAGACACGAGCAGTACTTC CASSTRHRHEQYF